This T cell receptor (beta chain) was retrieved from a study of T-cell reconstitution after alpha-beta-depleted transplantation in children. Study-level results: About two months after transplant, alpha-beta T cells reportedly came from several hundred expanded graft clones.

V lost 5 bases and J lost 1, with 11 bases in between. This CDR3 is 14 amino acids long. CDR1 SGHTA and CDR2 FQGNSA come from the germline V gene. For TCRbeta, the library was prepared with unique molecular identifiers. From the PCR reads, TCRdb called clonotypes with MiXCR, one entry per CDR3 protein. The table lists fewer than 700,000 distinct CDR3 sequences, more than 20% of them singletons. As to this clonotype: Its cognate antigen is unknown.

The V call is TRBV7-2, the J call TRBJ1-1, with D uncertain. The TCR sequence derives from a boy in the first two years of life who had a stem cell transplant for acute myeloid leukemia, so the T cells may come from the graft donor. The source was PBMCs, mostly from graft donor cells, collected 360 days after TCRalphabeta/CD19-depleted stem cell transplant. The DNA of the CDR3 is TGTGCCAGCAGCCGGCCGGGAAAGAACACTGAAGCTTTCTTT. It is translated as CASSRPGKNTEAFF.